The sequence of this T cell receptor beta chain was determined in a study of cytomegalovirus exposure and HLA in healthy donors. CDR1 and CDR2 from the germline V gene are SGHRS and YFSETQ. Unmatched junction bases numbered 21, after V lost 4 bases and J lost 0 bases. The CDR3 contains 20 residues. 13 Jbeta primers and 60 Vbeta primers were used for the PCR. Repertoires were generated with immunoSEQ multiplex PCR, while TCRdb's copy carries only in-frame clones and drops some. This table holds some 150,000 clones, 65% to 85% found once. The chain employs TRBV5-1 and TRBJ1-2, with TRBD1 matching over 7 bases. This receptor was obtained from a male donor in good health and CMV-seronegative. Material: PBMCs. CDR3 loop: CASSKDLTGDGRRTNYGYTF. CDR3 nucleotides: TGCGCCAGCAGCAAAGACCTCACAGGGGATGGAAGGAGAACTAACTATGGCTACACCTTC.